The 24 T cell receptor beta chains in this list originate from one sample, sequenced in a study of T cell repertoires in cytomegalovirus infection. Each CDR3 protein gets one entry after TCRdb re-called the reads with MiXCR. The repertoire holds around 630,000 distinct CDR3 sequences, with roughly 26% as singletons. Sequencing used CD8+ T cells from PBMCs. Receptors originate from a human donor in good health (CMV status not recorded). Some clones in this sample may be carry-over from other donors' samples.

In nucleotides, the CDR3 is TGTGCCAGCAGCTCGGACAGGGGAACTGAAGCTTTCTTT. It yields the protein CASSSDRGTEAFF. V gene TRBV7-4 combines with J gene TRBJ1-1, with TRBD1 matching 9 bases. With 4 bases clipped from V and 5 bases from J, the junction kept 2 bases outside the gene matches. The CDR3 length is 13 residues. From germline, CDR1 is SGHVT and CDR2 SQSDAQ. Drawing the rest from reference TRBV7-4 and TRBJ1-1, the complete variable domain is GAGVSQSPRYKVAKRGRDVALRCDSISGHVTLYWYRQTLGQGSEVLTYSQSDAQRDKSGRPSGRFSAERPERSVSTLKIQRTEQGDSAVYLCASSSDRGTEAFFGQGTRLTVV.

This clonotype has just a few counts. The chain has TRBV5-8 and TRBJ2-1; D uncertain. Deletions cut 0 bases from V and 3 bases from J, with 10 bases between. This CDR3 contains 15 residues. CDR1 SGHTS and CDR2 YDEGEE come from the germline V gene. The CDR3 coding sequence is TGTGCCAGCAGCTTGGCACGTACGGGCTACAATGAGCAGTTCTTC. It codes for CASSLARTGYNEQFF.

Ten or more counts support this clonotype. The chain recombines TRBV28 with TRBJ1-1; D call uncertain. V lost 4 bases, J lost 4 bases, and 19 bases lay in between. Germline CDR1 reads MDHEN; CDR2 reads SYDVKM. This CDR3 contains 16 residues. For the CDR3, the DNA is TGTGCCAGCAGTTGGCCTGGGGTCCAGGAGGGCACTGAAGCTTTCTTT. Translated: CASSWPGVQEGTEAFF. The full variable domain, completed using reference TRBV28 and TRBJ1-1, is DVKVTQSSRYLVKRTGEKVFLECVQDMDHENMFWYRQDPGLGLRLIYFSYDVKMKEKGDIPEGYSVSREKKERFSLILESASTNQTSMYLCASSWPGVQEGTEAFFGQGTRLTVV.

This clonotype was seen a handful of times. The gene calls are TRBV2 and TRBJ2-4; D possibly matches TRBD1 or TRBD2 (6 bases each). Germline-derived CDR1 and CDR2 are SNHLY and FYNNEI. The CDR3 has 15 amino acids. The V end lost 3 bases, the J end lost 5 bases, and 14 bases lay between the germline ends. CDR3 DNA sequence: TGTGCCAGCAGTGAGGAGGGGGTCGTTCAAAACATTCAGTACTTC. Residues: CASSEEGVVQNIQYF.

The sample holds many counts of this clonotype. The chain is built from TRBV7-2 and TRBJ2-3; TRBD2 agrees at 11 bases. CDR1 is SGHTA and CDR2 is FQGNSA in the germline V gene. The junction had 3 bases not matched to a gene; V was cut back by 3 bases and J by 4 bases. The CDR3 is 15 amino acids. The CDR3 here is CASSFSGGAADTQYF. CDR3 nucleotides: TGTGCCAGCAGCTTTAGCGGGGGGGCAGCAGATACGCAGTATTTT.

V usage is TRBV20-1 and J usage is TRBJ1-2, with 7 bases aligning to TRBD1. Germline V gene lookup returns CDR1 DFQATT and CDR2 SNEGSKA (reference sequence). J lost 4 bases, V lost 2 bases, and 10 bases had no gene match. The CDR3 covers 15 residues. The CDR3 loop reads CSARPTGEGSYGYTF. CDR3 sequence (DNA): TGCAGTGCTAGACCCACAGGGGAGGGTAGCTATGGCTACACCTTC.

This clonotype was seen at least ten times. The CDR3 is CASLIQGPGYTF. The CDR3 nucleotides are TGTGCCAGCCTTATACAGGGGCCTGGCTACACCTTC. The chain links TRBV7-2 to TRBJ1-2; 7 bases fit TRBD1. CDR1 is SGHTA, CDR2 FQGNSA, per germline. There are 12 residues in the CDR3. Trimming took 8 bases from V and 7 from J; bases not matched to a gene: 7.

The rearrangement links TRBV15 to TRBJ1-2; 7 bases align to TRBD1. CDR1 LNHNV and CDR2 YYDKDF come from the germline V gene (reference sequence). The junction had 10 bases not matched to a gene; V was cut back by 5 bases and J by 4 bases. CDR3 length equals 15 residues. CDR3 DNA: TGTGCCACCAGCGTCTCGGACAGGTCTTCCTATGGCTACACCTTC. It translates to CATSVSDRSSYGYTF.

This clonotype appeared a few times. The chain couples TRBV29-1 to TRBJ2-5; the D gene is possibly TRBD1 (6 bases). V was trimmed by 1 base and J by 5 bases, leaving 14 bases between them. The CDR3 extends over 14 amino acids. Looked up from germline, CDR1 is SQVTM and CDR2 is ANQGSEA. The CDR3 DNA reads TGCAGCGTTGAAGGGACAGCAACGTGGGAGACCCAGTACTTC. Translation gives CSVEGTATWETQYF.

The chain employs TRBV6-6 and TRBJ2-1; D perhaps matches TRBD1 (5 bases). This CDR3 has 16 amino acids. Germline V gene data show CDR1 as MNHNY and CDR2 as SVGAGI (reference sequence). Between the trimmed V and J ends, which lost 4 bases and 6 bases, there was a span of 19 bases. This chain's CDR3 is CASSSVRESLINEQFF. CDR3 nucleotides: TGTGCCAGCAGTTCGGTCAGGGAATCCCTAATCAATGAGCAGTTCTTC.

This clonotype was seen only a few times. V gene TRBV7-3 combines with J gene TRBJ1-1; tentative D call: TRBD1 (6 bases). The CDR3 sequence is 17 residues long. Germline CDR1 SGHTA, CDR2 FQGTGA. Trimming pared 2 bases from V and 1 base from J, leaving 17 bases between. CDR3 DNA sequence: TGTGCCAGCAGCTTAGTCTTCGCGGGGGCGTCGAACACTGAAGCTTTCTTT. The encoded protein is CASSLVFAGASNTEAFF.

The chain joins TRBV7-6 to TRBJ2-7; D possibly matches TRBD1 or TRBD2 (5 bases each). The CDR3 loop spans 13 amino acids. V gave up 8 bases and J gave up 1 base, with 12 bases separating them. From germline, CDR1 is SGHVS and CDR2 FNYEAQ. The CDR3, as DNA: TGTGCCAGCTGTCGGGGCGCTTCCTACGAGCAGTACTTC. It specifies CASCRGASYEQYF.

The chain uses TRBV28 and TRBJ2-7; 7 bases agree with TRBD1. Per germline, CDR1 MDHEN and CDR2 SYDVKM. V lost 5 bases and J lost 6; bases outside the gene matches: 7. The CDR3 runs 13 residues. In nucleotides, the CDR3 is TGTGCCAGCAGTCCTGTGACAGGGCCCGAGCAGTACGTC. This translates into CASSPVTGPEQYV.

Only a few counts were recorded for this clonotype. This chain joins TRBV5-6 and TRBJ1-5; the D is unclear. The CDR3 loop spans 11 amino acids. Germline values: CDR1 SGHDT, CDR2 YYEEEE. Trimming pared 0 bases from V and 6 bases from J, leaving 1 base between. DNA of the CDR3: TGTGCCAGCAGCTTGGTTCAGCCCCAGCATTTT. It codes for CASSLVQPQHF.

This clonotype was observed at least ten times. The CDR3 DNA reads as TGTGCCAGCAGCTCGCCGCCACACTCCTACGAGCAGTACTTC. This encodes CASSSPPHSYEQYF. The chain joins TRBV7-6 to TRBJ2-7; no firm D call. CDR3 length: 14 residues. The germline CDR1 and CDR2 sequences are SGHVS and FNYEAQ. V lost 4 bases and J lost 0, with 10 bases in between.

CDR3 coding DNA: TGTGCCAGCAGTCTACAGGGGGCGCCTTACGAGCAGTACTTC. Its protein is CASSLQGAPYEQYF. The V and J genes are TRBV27 and TRBJ2-7, with TRBD1 identical over 9 bases. The CDR3 totals 14 residues. J was trimmed by 4 bases and V by 5 bases; bases with no gene match: 6. Germline loops: CDR1 MNHEY, CDR2 SMNVEV (reference sequence).

Many counts were recorded for this clonotype. The V call is TRBV7-2, the J call TRBJ2-7; no firm D call. V was clipped by 2 bases and J by 2 bases, with 1 base between them. Germline loops: CDR1 SGHTA, CDR2 FQGNSA. The CDR3 consists of 11 residues. As DNA, the CDR3 is TGTGCCAGCAGCTTAACCTACGAGCAGTACTTC. Amino acids: CASSLTYEQYF.

At least ten counts were recorded for this clonotype. The chain couples TRBV19 to TRBJ2-6, with TRBD2 matching 8 bases. The CDR3 runs to 16 residues. Germline V gene lookup returns CDR1 LNHDA and CDR2 SQIVND (reference sequence). Unmatched junction bases numbered 8, after V lost 9 bases and J lost 1 base. The CDR3: CASKYGGESGANVLTF. CDR3 nucleotides: TGTGCCAGCAAGTACGGGGGGGAATCTGGGGCCAACGTCCTGACTTTC.

At least ten counts were recorded for this clonotype. The chain joins TRBV20-1 to TRBJ1-2; 10 bases agree with TRBD1. CDR3 length: 14 residues. Germline lookup yields CDR1 DFQATT and CDR2 SNEGSKA (reference sequence). Germline trimming cut 3 bases from V and 5 bases from J; bases unmatched to any gene: 6. The CDR3 DNA reads as TGCAGTGCTAGCCCCGGGACAGGGGAGTATGGCTACACCTTC. Translating it yields CSASPGTGEYGYTF.

This clonotype was detected ten times or more. The rearrangement joins TRBV7-2 to TRBJ1-3; D gene unclear. From germline, CDR1 is SGHTA and CDR2 FQGNSA. Trimming cost V 5 bases and J 0 bases, with 8 bases left between them. CDR3 length: 14 amino acids. For the CDR3, the DNA is TGTGCCAGCAGCCAAGAGAGCTCTGGAAACACCATATATTTT. Its protein is CASSQESSGNTIYF.

This clonotype was seen more than once but under ten times. V is TRBV28 and J is TRBJ1-6; weak D call: TRBD1 (6 bases). This CDR3 is built from 13 residues. V gave up 6 bases and J gave up 8 bases, with 11 bases separating them. Germline V lookup: CDR1 MDHEN, CDR2 SYDVKM. The CDR3 nucleotides read TGTGCCAGCAGCGGGGGGACATATTCACCCCTCCACTTT. This encodes CASSGGTYSPLHF.

This chain joins TRBV28 and TRBJ2-7, with D perhaps assigned TRBD1 or TRBD2 (5 bases each). V shed 5 bases and J shed 4 bases, with 12 bases lying between them. CDR3 length: 13 residues. CDR1 and CDR2 from the germline V gene are MDHEN and SYDVKM. CDR3 sequence reads: CASSPRDRYEQYV. DNA for the CDR3: TGTGCCAGCAGTCCTCGGGACCGGTACGAGCAGTACGTC.

The sample holds many counts of this clonotype. The chain is built from TRBV7-2 and TRBJ2-2; D unclear. In germline, CDR1 is SGHTA, CDR2 FQGNSA. Trimming stripped 3 bases from V and 3 bases from J, with 8 bases between. The CDR3 totals 14 residues. CDR3 sequence reads: CASSFSLHTGELFF. The CDR3 region has the DNA TGTGCCAGCAGCTTCTCTCTACACACCGGGGAGCTGTTTTTT.

The chain is built from TRBV5-4 and TRBJ1-2; weak D call: TRBD1 (6 bases). From germline, CDR1 is SGHNT and CDR2 YYREEE (reference sequence). The CDR3 covers 15 residues. V lost 1 base and J lost 13, with 23 bases in between. CDR3 amino acids: CASSLLGAGDTPGTF. CDR3 coding DNA: TGTGCCAGCAGCTTGCTTGGGGCAGGGGACACCCCTGGCACCTTC.